The clone carrying this TCR beta chain was observed a handful of times. Antigen specificity is unknown. The V gene end was trimmed by 6 bases and the J gene end by 0 bases; junction bases not matched to a gene: 14. From germline, CDR1 is SGHRS and CDR2 YFSETQ. The CDR3 loop spans 20 amino acids. This entry comes from a study of T-cell reconstitution after alpha-beta-depleted transplantation in children. Broader study findings: Recipient T cells and thymic progenitors that survived gave rise to the high TCRbeta diversity observed at day 60 in some patients. After transplant, at about two months, alpha-beta T cells were reportedly derived from several hundred expanded graft clones. The authors attributed T-cell counts and diversity one year after transplant mostly to newly produced T cells.

It was with unique molecular identifiers that the TCRbeta library was prepared. MiXCR was run by TCRdb on the PCR reads, yielding one entry per CDR3 protein. This sample has about 980,000 distinct CDR3 sequences, with about 29% found just once. The sequence came from a boy under three years old who had a stem cell transplant for SCID, so the T cells may come from the graft donor. Sequenced material: PBMCs, mostly from graft donor cells, taken 360 days after TCRalphabeta/CD19-depleted stem cell transplant. The chain is built from TRBV5-1 and TRBJ2-3, with 15 positions matching TRBD2. Here the CDR3 DNA reads TGCGCCAGCACCCAATACGCGGGACTAGCGGGGGGCCTTAGCACAGATACGCAGTATTTT. It codes for CASTQYAGLAGGLSTDTQYF.